The next 29 T cell receptor beta chains were all read from a single sample in a study of cytomegalovirus exposure and HLA in healthy donors. Only in-frame clones appear in the TCRdb table, and some are missing; sequencing was by immunoSEQ multiplex PCR. The sample contains roughly 70,000 clones, roughly 95% of which appear only once. Material for sequencing was PBMCs. All receptors derive from a man between 18 and 35 years old in good health and CMV-seronegative.

V gene TRBV6-5 combines with J gene TRBJ1-2, with a possible D match to TRBD1 (6 bases). This CDR3 region has 13 residues. The ends were cut back, 5 bases at V and 4 bases at J, with 11 bases in the middle. CDR1 is MNHEY and CDR2 is SVGAGI in the germline V gene. CDR3: CASSPEGVYGYTF. The CDR3 DNA follows: TGTGCCAGCAGTCCCGAGGGGGTCTATGGCTACACCTTC.

The chain links TRBV7-9 to TRBJ2-5; D perhaps matches TRBD2 (5 bases). With 3 bases removed from V and 4 bases from J, the gap between germline ends came to 9 bases. Germline V gene sequence: CDR1 SEHNR, CDR2 FQNEAQ (reference sequence). CDR3 length: 13 amino acids. The CDR3 nucleotides read TGTGCCAGCAGCTTCCCCCGGGGAGAGACCCAGTACTTC. Translated, it gives CASSFPRGETQYF.

This sequence joins TRBV6-6 and TRBJ1-4; D ambiguous. The germline CDR1 and CDR2 sequences are MNHNY and SVGAGI (reference sequence). V was cut by 6 bases and J by 7 bases, with 12 bases left in between. This CDR3 region has 13 residues. The CDR3 region has the DNA TGTGCCAGCAGATCGCACCCCAGTGAAAAACTGTTTTTT. It yields the protein CASRSHPSEKLFF.

The gene calls are TRBV11-3 and TRBJ2-7; D is unclear. There are 14 residues in the CDR3. With 1 base removed from V and 2 bases from J, the gap between germline ends came to 9 bases. Germline V gives CDR1 SGHNT, CDR2 YENEEA. The CDR3 DNA reads as TGTGCCAGCAGCTTAGGTCACAGACCCTACGAGCAGTACTTC. The encoded protein is CASSLGHRPYEQYF.

J is TRBJ1-2 and V is TRBV19; 11 nucleotides line up with TRBD1. The CDR3 is 15 residues long. V was clipped by 4 bases and J by 4 bases; unmatched bases: 5. The V gene's germline CDR1 is LNHDA and CDR2 SQIVND (reference sequence). The CDR3 region has the DNA TGTGCCAGTAGTACTCCGGGACAGGGGGTCTATGGCTACACCTTC. It yields the protein CASSTPGQGVYGYTF.

The J gene is TRBJ1-1, the V gene TRBV4-1; D unresolved. The V gene's germline CDR1 is MGHRA and CDR2 YSYEKL. The CDR3 has 14 residues. Trimming removed 1 base at V and 5 bases at J, with 11 bases between. The CDR3 DNA follows: TGCGCCAGCAGCCAAGTAATTGAGGGAACTGAAGCTTTCTTT. Its protein product is CASSQVIEGTEAFF.

The V and J genes are TRBV19 and TRBJ1-2, with 7 bases matching TRBD1. Germline-derived CDR1 and CDR2 are LNHDA and SQIVND (reference sequence). The CDR3 is 17 amino acids. J was trimmed by 4 bases and V by 3 bases; bases with no gene match: 14. CDR3 amino acids: CASSIQDRPDRTYGYTF. DNA of the CDR3: TGTGCCAGTAGTATTCAGGACAGGCCAGATCGAACCTATGGCTACACCTTC.

This chain uses TRBV7-8 with TRBJ1-2; 8 bases fit TRBD1. There are 14 residues in the CDR3. V shed 5 bases, J shed 4 bases, and the junction held 6 bases outside the gene matches. Germline-derived CDR1 and CDR2 are SGHVS and FQNEAQ. The CDR3 DNA sequence: TGTGCCAGCAGCCCCGGACAGGGACTCTATGGCTACACCTTC. This translates into CASSPGQGLYGYTF.

V is TRBV10-3 and J is TRBJ1-1; possibly TRBD1 for D (5 bases). This CDR3 comprises 13 residues. The germline V and J ends were trimmed by 2 bases and 7 bases, with 11 bases remaining between them. CDR1 and CDR2 from the germline V gene are ENHRY and SYGVKD. The CDR3 DNA follows: TGTGCCATCAGTGAGGGGGGAGGCGGTGAAGCTTTCTTT. It translates to CAISEGGGGEAFF.

V usage is TRBV6-6 and J usage is TRBJ2-4; 7 bases agree with TRBD1. Germline loops: CDR1 MNHNY, CDR2 SVGAGI (reference sequence). The trim removed 10 bases at V and 5 bases at J, leaving 2 bases unmatched. The CDR3 has 11 amino acids. The CDR3 sequence: CATGTENIQYF. The CDR3 coding sequence is TGTGCCACCGGGACAGAAAACATTCAGTACTTC.

The chain joins TRBV6-6 to TRBJ2-5; TRBD1 matches 10 bases. Germline loops: CDR1 MNHNY, CDR2 SVGAGI (reference sequence). This CDR3 contains 15 residues. Unmatched junction bases numbered 7, after V lost 5 bases and J lost 4 bases. The CDR3 DNA sequence: TGTGCCAGCAGTCCCCGACAGGGGGCGGGAGAGACCCAGTACTTC. It specifies CASSPRQGAGETQYF.

This clone has a handful of counts. The chain links TRBV11-3 to TRBJ1-1; 8 nucleotides align to TRBD1. The CDR3 has 14 residues. Looked up from germline, CDR1 is SGHNT and CDR2 is YENEEA. J gave up 5 bases and V 5 bases, and 7 bases lay outside the gene matches. As DNA, the CDR3 is TGTGCCAGCAGCGTAGGGAACAGGGGGACTGAAGCTTTCTTT. As protein: CASSVGNRGTEAFF.

V usage is TRBV4-1 and J usage is TRBJ1-1, with D uncertain. Trimming removed 0 bases from V and 7 bases from J, with 18 bases in between. Germline V gene lookup returns CDR1 MGHRA and CDR2 YSYEKL. The CDR3 has 16 amino acids. The CDR3 protein is CASSQDLANRIGEAFF. The CDR3 DNA is TGCGCCAGCAGCCAAGATTTGGCCAATCGTATTGGTGAAGCTTTCTTT.

The chain has TRBV2 and TRBJ1-4; D remains ambiguous. V dropped 8 bases and J dropped 0 bases, with 7 bases sitting between them. There are 13 residues in the CDR3. Germline assignment: CDR1 SNHLY and CDR2 FYNNEI. CDR3 loop: CASGVATNEKLFF. DNA of the CDR3: TGTGCCAGCGGAGTTGCAACTAATGAAAAACTGTTTTTT.

The chain joins TRBV9 to TRBJ2-7; D uncertain. Germline V CDR1 and CDR2: SGDLS, YYNGEE. The CDR3 consists of 13 residues. V lost 2 bases to trimming and J lost 0 bases, with 6 bases between them. The CDR3 is CASSVQDSYEQYF. CDR3 DNA sequence: TGTGCCAGCAGCGTCCAGGACTCCTACGAGCAGTACTTC. The whole variable domain, filled in from reference TRBV9 and TRBJ2-7, reads DSGVTQTPKHLITATGQRVTLRCSPRSGDLSVYWYQQSLDQGLQFLIQYYNGEERAKGNILERFSAQQFPDLHSELNLSSLELGDSALYFCASSVQDSYEQYFGPGTRLTVT.

The chain has TRBV2 and TRBJ2-1; the match to TRBD1 covers 10 bases. Losses at the gene ends were 4 bases for V and 9 bases for J; bases not matched to a gene: 9. Germline V gene data show CDR1 as SNHLY and CDR2 as FYNNEI. CDR3 length: 15 residues. CDR3 amino acids: CASSVVRQGAREQFF. The CDR3 coding sequence is TGTGCCAGCAGTGTTGTGAGACAGGGGGCGCGTGAGCAGTTCTTC. The full variable domain, its missing parts supplied by reference TRBV2 and TRBJ2-1, is EPEVTQTPSHQVTQMGQEVILRCVPISNHLYFYWYRQILGQKVEFLVSFYNNEISEKSEIFDDQFSVERPDGSNFTLKIRSTKLEDSAMYFCASSVVRQGAREQFFGPGTRLTVL.

In nucleotides, the CDR3 is TGTGCCAGCAGTTTACGGACAGGGTATCAGCCCCAGCATTTT. It is translated as CASSLRTGYQPQHF. The rearrangement joins TRBV27 to TRBJ1-5; TRBD1 matches 8 bases. With 2 bases clipped from V and 5 bases from J, the junction kept 2 bases outside the gene matches. The CDR3 runs 14 residues. Germline V CDR1 and CDR2: MNHEY, SMNVEV (reference sequence).

The chain has TRBV6-5 and TRBJ2-3; 9 nucleotides agree with TRBD1. V was pared by 0 bases and J by 4 bases, with 5 bases of the junction left unmatched. Germline V gives CDR1 MNHEY, CDR2 SVGAGI. The length of the CDR3 is 16 residues. The CDR3 nucleotides read TGTGCCAGCAGTTACTCCCCCGGGACAGGGTCAGATACGCAGTATTTT. Translating it yields CASSYSPGTGSDTQYF.

The genes are TRBV7-8 and TRBJ1-2; D may be TRBD1 (6 bases). The V gene lost 3 bases and the J gene lost 8 bases, with 16 bases spanning the gap. CDR1 and CDR2 from the germline V gene are SGHVS and FQNEAQ. The CDR3 sequence is 14 residues long. In DNA form, the CDR3 reads TGTGCCAGCAGCTTGAACTGGCAGGGGATCGGCTACACCTTC. Translating gives CASSLNWQGIGYTF.

This clone was observed a single time. The chain recombines TRBV27 with TRBJ1-1; 8 bases line up with TRBD1. With 5 bases clipped from V and 4 bases from J, the junction kept 3 bases outside the gene matches. Germline CDR1 MNHEY, CDR2 SMNVEV (reference sequence). The CDR3 length is 13 residues. The CDR3 loop is CASSLRGLTEAFF. The CDR3 DNA is TGTGCCAGCAGTCTCAGGGGGCTCACTGAAGCTTTCTTT.

The chain couples TRBV4-1 to TRBJ2-7, with TRBD1 identical over 9 bases. The CDR3 consists of 16 residues. The germline V gene encodes CDR1 MGHRA and CDR2 YSYEKL. V was clipped by 6 bases and J by 3 bases; unmatched bases: 12. CDR3 amino acids: CASSSPPGQGYYEQYF. CDR3 DNA: TGCGCCAGCAGTTCCCCCCCGGGACAGGGATACTACGAGCAGTACTTC.

The chain carries TRBV5-4 and TRBJ1-5; D is ambiguous. CDR1 is SGHNT, CDR2 YYREEE, per germline (reference sequence). There are 15 residues in the CDR3. Trimming shortened V by 0 bases and J by 3 bases, and 10 bases separated the two germline ends. CDR3 DNA sequence: TGTGCCAGCAGCTTGGGCCCCGAGTCCAATCAGCCCCAGCATTTT. It encodes CASSLGPESNQPQHF.

The chain's CDR3 is CASSNGNSYF. The CDR3 DNA is TGTGCCAGCAGTAACGGGAATTCGTATTTT. The V gene is TRBV6-6, the J gene TRBJ2-3; TRBD2 might be the D (5 bases). The germline gives CDR1 MNHNY, CDR2 SVGAGI (reference sequence). This CDR3 is built from 10 residues. V dropped 5 bases and J dropped 14 bases, with 11 bases sitting between them.

The chain uses TRBV14 and TRBJ1-6; a possible D gene is TRBD1 (6 bases). Trimming cost V 0 bases and J 0 bases, with 18 bases left between them. CDR1 and CDR2 (germline): SGHDN, FVKESK. The CDR3 loop spans 20 amino acids. Written as DNA, the CDR3 is TGTGCCAGCAGCCAAGATCGTGGGGGCCGCTCGAGCTCCTATAATTCACCCCTCCACTTT. This codes for CASSQDRGGRSSSYNSPLHF. The variable domain in full, completed from reference TRBV14 and TRBJ1-6, reads EAGVTQFPSHSVIEKGQTVTLRCDPISGHDNLYWYRRVMGKEIKFLLHFVKESKQDESGMPNNRFLAERTGGTYSTLKVQPAELEDSGVYFCASSQDRGGRSSSYNSPLHFGNGTRLTVT.

The genes are TRBV9 and TRBJ2-5, with D possibly TRBD2 on 6 matching bases. This CDR3 is 13 amino acids long. The germline CDR1 and CDR2 sequences are SGDLS and YYNGEE. The V and J ends lost 3 bases and 10 bases respectively, with 16 bases between them. The CDR3 is CASSAVTPGLQYF. Here the CDR3 DNA reads TGTGCCAGCAGCGCCGTGACTCCGGGACTCCAGTACTTC.

The chain links TRBV5-4 to TRBJ1-3; no clear D gene. Trimming cost V 5 bases and J 2 bases, with 14 bases left between them. The CDR3 runs 15 residues. Germline values: CDR1 SGHNT, CDR2 YYREEE (reference sequence). The CDR3 loop reads CASSMAPRPGNTIYF. CDR3 bases: TGTGCCAGCAGTATGGCCCCGAGGCCTGGAAACACCATATATTTT.

The chain joins TRBV6-6 to TRBJ2-7; 7 positions match TRBD1. Germline V gene data show CDR1 as MNHNY and CDR2 as SVGAGI (reference sequence). J was trimmed by 5 bases and V by 6 bases; bases with no gene match: 13. CDR3 length: 15 residues. CDR3 sequence (DNA): TGTGCCAGCAGATCCACAGGGGCAGGGGAGAACGAGCAGTACTTC. It specifies CASRSTGAGENEQYF.

The V gene is TRBV6-4, the J gene TRBJ2-3, with D maybe TRBD2 (5 bases). Per the germline V gene, CDR1 is MRHNA and CDR2 is SNTAGT. V was trimmed by 2 bases and J by 0 bases, leaving 9 bases between them. The CDR3 length is 15 residues. The CDR3 DNA reads as TGTGCCAGCAGTGACCGGGGTCGTAGCACAGATACGCAGTATTTT. Residues: CASSDRGRSTDTQYF.

CDR3 coding DNA: TGTGCCTGGAGTGTTGGGACAGCCAGCAATCAGCCCCAGCATTTT. It translates to CAWSVGTASNQPQHF. The J gene is TRBJ1-5, the V gene TRBV30; 7 bases are a match to TRBD1. V shed 0 bases and J 1 base; nucleotides not matched to a gene: 3. Germline loops: CDR1 GTSNPN, CDR2 SVGIG (reference sequence). This CDR3 contains 15 residues.